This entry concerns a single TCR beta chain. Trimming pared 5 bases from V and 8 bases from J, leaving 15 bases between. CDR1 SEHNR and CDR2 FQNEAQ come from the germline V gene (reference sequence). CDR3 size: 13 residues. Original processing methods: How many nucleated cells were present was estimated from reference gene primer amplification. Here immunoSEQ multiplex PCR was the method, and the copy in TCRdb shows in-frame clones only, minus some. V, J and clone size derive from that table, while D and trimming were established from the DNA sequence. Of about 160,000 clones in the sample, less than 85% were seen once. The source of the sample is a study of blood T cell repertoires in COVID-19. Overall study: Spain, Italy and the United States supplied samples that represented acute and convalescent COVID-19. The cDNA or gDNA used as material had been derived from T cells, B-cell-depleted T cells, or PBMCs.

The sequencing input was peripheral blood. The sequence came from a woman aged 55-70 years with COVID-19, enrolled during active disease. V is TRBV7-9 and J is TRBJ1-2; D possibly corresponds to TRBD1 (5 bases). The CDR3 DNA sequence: TGTGCCAGCAGCCCGGACATCTCAGAAGGCTACACCTTC. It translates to CASSPDISEGYTF. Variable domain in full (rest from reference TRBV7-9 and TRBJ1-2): DTGVSQNPRHKITKRGQNVTFRCDPISEHNRLYWYRQTLGQGPEFLTYFQNEAQLEKSRLLSDRFSAERPKGSFSTLEIQRTEQGDSAMYLCASSPDISEGYTFGSGTRLTVV.